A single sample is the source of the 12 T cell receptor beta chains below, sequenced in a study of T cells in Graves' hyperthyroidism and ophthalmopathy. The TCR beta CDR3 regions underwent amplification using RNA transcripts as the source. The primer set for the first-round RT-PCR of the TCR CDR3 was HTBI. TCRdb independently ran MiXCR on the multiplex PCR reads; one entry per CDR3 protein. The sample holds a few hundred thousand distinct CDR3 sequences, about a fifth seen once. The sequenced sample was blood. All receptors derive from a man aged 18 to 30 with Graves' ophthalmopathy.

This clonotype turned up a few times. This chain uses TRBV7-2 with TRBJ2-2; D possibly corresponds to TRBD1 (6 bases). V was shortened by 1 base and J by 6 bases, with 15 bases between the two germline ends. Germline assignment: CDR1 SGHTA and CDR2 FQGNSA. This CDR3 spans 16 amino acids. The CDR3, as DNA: TGTGCCAGCAGCTTAGAAGGACAGCCGAGGGCCGGGGAGCTGTTTTTT. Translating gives CASSLEGQPRAGELFF.

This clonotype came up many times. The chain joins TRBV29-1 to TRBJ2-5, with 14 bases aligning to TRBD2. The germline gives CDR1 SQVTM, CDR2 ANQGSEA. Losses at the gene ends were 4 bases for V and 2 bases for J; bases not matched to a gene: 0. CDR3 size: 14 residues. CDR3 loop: CSVGLAGGQETQYF. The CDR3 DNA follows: TGCAGCGTTGGACTAGCGGGGGGGCAAGAGACCCAGTACTTC.

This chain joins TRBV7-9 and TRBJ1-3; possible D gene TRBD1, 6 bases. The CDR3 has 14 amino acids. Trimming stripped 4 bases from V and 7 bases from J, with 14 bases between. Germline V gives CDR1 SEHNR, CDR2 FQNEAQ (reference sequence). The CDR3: CASSSQGFENTIYF. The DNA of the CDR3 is TGTGCCAGCAGCTCACAGGGATTTGAGAACACCATATATTTT. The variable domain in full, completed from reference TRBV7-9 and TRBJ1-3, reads DTGVSQNPRHKITKRGQNVTFRCDPISEHNRLYWYRQTLGQGPEFLTYFQNEAQLEKSRLLSDRFSAERPKGSFSTLEIQRTEQGDSAMYLCASSSQGFENTIYFGEGSWLTVV.

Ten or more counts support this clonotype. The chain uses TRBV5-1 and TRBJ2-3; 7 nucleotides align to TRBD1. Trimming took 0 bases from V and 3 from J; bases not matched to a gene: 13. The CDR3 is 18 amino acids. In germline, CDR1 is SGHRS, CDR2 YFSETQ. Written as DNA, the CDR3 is TGCGCCAGCAGCTTGGTCGGTAGGGGGCAGGGAAGGACAGATACGCAGTATTTT. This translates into CASSLVGRGQGRTDTQYF.

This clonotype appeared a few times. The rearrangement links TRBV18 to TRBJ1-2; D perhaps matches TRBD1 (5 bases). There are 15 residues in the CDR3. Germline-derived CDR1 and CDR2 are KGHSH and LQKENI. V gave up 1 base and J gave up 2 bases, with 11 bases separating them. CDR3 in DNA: TGTGCCAGCTCACCACGGGACCACGTAAACTATGGCTACACCTTC. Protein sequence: CASSPRDHVNYGYTF.

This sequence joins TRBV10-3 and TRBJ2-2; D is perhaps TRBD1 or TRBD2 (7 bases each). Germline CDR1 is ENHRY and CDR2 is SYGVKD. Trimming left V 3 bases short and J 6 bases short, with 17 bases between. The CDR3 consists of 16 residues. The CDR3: CAISELWQGGAGELFF. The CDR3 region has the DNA TGTGCCATCAGTGAATTATGGCAGGGGGGGGCCGGGGAGCTGTTTTTT.

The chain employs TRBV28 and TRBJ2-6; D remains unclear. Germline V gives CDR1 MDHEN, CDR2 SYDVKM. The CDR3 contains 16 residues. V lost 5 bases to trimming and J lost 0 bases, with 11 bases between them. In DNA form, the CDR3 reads TGTGCCAGCAGTCCGCAAGGACCCTCTGGGGCCAACGTCCTGACTTTC. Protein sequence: CASSPQGPSGANVLTF.

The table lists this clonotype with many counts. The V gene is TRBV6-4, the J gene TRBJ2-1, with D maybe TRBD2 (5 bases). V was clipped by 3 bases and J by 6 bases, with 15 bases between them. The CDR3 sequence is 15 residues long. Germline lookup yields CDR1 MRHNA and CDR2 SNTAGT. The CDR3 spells CASSEGVEGSNEQFF. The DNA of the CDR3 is TGTGCCAGCAGTGAGGGAGTAGAAGGGAGCAATGAGCAGTTCTTC.

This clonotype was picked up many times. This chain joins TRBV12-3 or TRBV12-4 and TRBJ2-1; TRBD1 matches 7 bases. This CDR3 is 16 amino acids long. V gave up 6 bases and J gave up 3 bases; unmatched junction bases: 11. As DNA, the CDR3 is TGTGCCAGCAGCCCCCCGACAGGGATATACTACAATGAGCAGTTCTTC. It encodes CASSPPTGIYYNEQFF.

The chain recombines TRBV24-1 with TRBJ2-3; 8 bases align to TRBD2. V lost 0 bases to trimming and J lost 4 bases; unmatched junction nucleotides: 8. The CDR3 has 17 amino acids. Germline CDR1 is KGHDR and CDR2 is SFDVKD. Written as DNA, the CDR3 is TGTGCCACCAGTGATTTGCCCAGCGGCGGGGGGCCAGATACGCAGTATTTT. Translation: CATSDLPSGGGPDTQYF.

CDR3 amino acids: CASSPSPGLLANTGELFF. In DNA, the CDR3 is TGCGCCAGCAGCCCTTCTCCGGGACTCCTCGCGAACACCGGGGAGCTGTTTTTT. The V call is TRBV5-1, the J call TRBJ2-2, with D perhaps TRBD2 (6 bases). The CDR3 has 18 residues. Trimming pared 4 bases from V and 0 bases from J, leaving 19 bases between. Germline V lookup: CDR1 SGHRS, CDR2 YFSETQ.

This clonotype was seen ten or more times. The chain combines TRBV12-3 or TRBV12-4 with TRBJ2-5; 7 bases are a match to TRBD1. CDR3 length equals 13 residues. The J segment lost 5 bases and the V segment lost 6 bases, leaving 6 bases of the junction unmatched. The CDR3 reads CASSWDSRETQYF. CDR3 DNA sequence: TGTGCCAGCAGCTGGGACAGCCGGGAGACCCAGTACTTC.